This TCR beta chain was captured in a study of cytomegalovirus exposure and HLA in healthy donors. Comment on this clone: Its antigen is undetermined.

CDR1 is MNHEY and CDR2 is SVGAGI in the germline V gene. The CDR3 consists of 13 residues. Trimming shortened V by 7 bases and J by 5 bases, and 14 bases separated the two germline ends. Points from the study as a whole: For most TCR beta V segments, an earlier analysis put the productive rate at about 90% or about 30% of the time.

PCR used 60 Vbeta primers and 13 Jbeta primers. Assay: immunoSEQ multiplex PCR; the TCRdb copy retains only in-frame clones and omits some. The repertoire includes roughly 180,000 clones, about four fifths of them detected once, and more than 1.5% sits in the top ten. This chain links TRBV6-5 with TRBJ1-1, with D uncertain. The sequencing sample was made of PBMCs. The receptor's source is a girl aged 10-17 years in good health and CMV-seropositive. The CDR3 loop is CASTEHRGTEAFF. Written as DNA, the CDR3 is TGTGCCAGCACCGAGCATAGAGGGACTGAAGCTTTCTTT.